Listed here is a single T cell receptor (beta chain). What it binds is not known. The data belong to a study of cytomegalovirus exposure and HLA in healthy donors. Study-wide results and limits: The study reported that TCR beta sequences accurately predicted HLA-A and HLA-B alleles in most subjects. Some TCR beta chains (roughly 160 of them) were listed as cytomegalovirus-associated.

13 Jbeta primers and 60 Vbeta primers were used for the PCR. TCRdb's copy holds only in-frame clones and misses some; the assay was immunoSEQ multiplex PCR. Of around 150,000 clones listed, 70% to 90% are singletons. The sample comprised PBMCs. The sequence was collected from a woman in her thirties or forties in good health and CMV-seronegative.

CDR3 sequence (DNA): TGTGCCAGCAGTTACTGGCAAGGCAATCAGCCCCAGCATTTT. It translates to CASSYWQGNQPQHF. The V gene is TRBV6-5, the J gene TRBJ1-5; no definite D call. The V and J ends lost 1 base and 2 bases respectively, with 6 bases between them. CDR1 and CDR2 (germline): MNHEY, SVGAGI. The CDR3 is made up of 14 amino acids.